The rows below give T cell receptor beta chains drawn from one sample of a study of PD-1 blockade in classical Hodgkin lymphoma. Clones were sequenced by immunoSEQ multiplex PCR, and TCRdb holds only the in-frame ones, with some missing. The sample includes some 100,000 clones, over 85% of them seen just once. Sequenced here: peripheral blood mononuclear cells (PBMCs), sampled at baseline. The receptors shown here come from a human donor with classical Hodgkin lymphoma. Each CDR3 is given with its conserved first and last residue. D genes are given only for firm matches. Not every row has a clone size; where given, it reads once, few, many or a size class.

cdr3_nt,cdr3_aa,clone_size,j_call,v_call,d_call
TGTGCCAGCAGTTACTCAGCAGGGAACACTGAAGCTTTCTTT,CASSYSAGNTEAFF,NA,TRBJ1-1,TRBV6-5,NA
TGTGCAGGACAGGGGAATCAGCCCCAGCATTTT,CAGQGNQPQHF,NA,TRBJ1-5,TRBV6-1,TRBD1
TGTGCCAGCCGACTAGCGGGAGGTCCCTACAATGAGCAGTTCTTC,CASRLAGGPYNEQFF,NA,TRBJ2-1,TRBV2,TRBD2
TGTGCCAGCAGCTTAGTTAGGGGGCTGGAGACCCAGTACTTC,CASSLVRGLETQYF,NA,TRBJ2-5,TRBV7-2,TRBD1
TGTGCCAGCAGCTTCAGAAACAATGAGCAGTTCTTC,CASSFRNNEQFF,NA,TRBJ2-1,TRBV7-9,NA
TGTGCCTGGAGTGAGACGGGACTAGCGGGGAGCCCGCAGTTCTTC,CAWSETGLAGSPQFF,NA,TRBJ2-1,TRBV30,TRBD2
TGTGCCAGCAGTCAGCACGGGTCGCCTGAAGCTTTCTTT,CASSQHGSPEAFF,once,TRBJ1-1,TRBV28,NA
TGTGCCAGCAGTGACGGGGATCTTGGTCAGCCCCAGCATTTT,CASSDGDLGQPQHF,NA,TRBJ1-5,TRBV6-1,NA
TGTGCCAGCAGCGTAGCTACCGGGAGGGGTGGGATCTATGGCTACACCTTC,CASSVATGRGGIYGYTF,once,TRBJ1-2,TRBV9,NA
TGTGCCAGCAGCACGGGACAGCGGCTTGCCCGTGGCTACACCTTC,CASSTGQRLARGYTF,NA,TRBJ1-2,TRBV7-9,TRBD1
TGTGCCAGCAGCGCCAGGACAGGGGTCTACGAGCAGTACTTC,CASSARTGVYEQYF,NA,TRBJ2-7,TRBV9,TRBD1
TGTGCCAGCACCTACGGGGGGGCGGATGAAAAACTGTTTTTT,CASTYGGADEKLFF,NA,TRBJ1-4,TRBV7-9,NA
TGTGCCAGCAGTTTAGGGGGACGACTCGACAAGACCCAGTACTTC,CASSLGGRLDKTQYF,NA,TRBJ2-5,TRBV27,NA
TGCGCCAGCAGCTGGGGCAGTAACAATGAGCAGTTCTTC,CASSWGSNNEQFF,NA,TRBJ2-1,TRBV5-1,NA
TGTGCCAGTAGTCCTCATCTAGCTTACGAGCAGTACTTC,CASSPHLAYEQYF,few,TRBJ2-7,TRBV19,NA
TGTGCCAGTACTACGGGTCTAGCGGGAGTGAGCACAGATACGCAGTATTTT,CASTTGLAGVSTDTQYF,NA,TRBJ2-3,TRBV19,TRBD2
TGTGCCAGTAGTATCAACGGGGATACGCAGTATTTT,CASSINGDTQYF,NA,TRBJ2-3,TRBV19,NA
TGTGCCAGCAGCTTGGTTTTCGCCCTTGGCTACACCTTC,CASSLVFALGYTF,NA,TRBJ1-2,TRBV5-6,NA
TGTGCCAGCAGCTTGGCAGGGAGGGGATTTAGCACAGATACGCAGTATTTT,CASSLAGRGFSTDTQYF,NA,TRBJ2-3,TRBV5-4,TRBD2
TGTGCCAGCAGCTTATTTGGCGACAGACAATACGAGCAGTACTTC,CASSLFGDRQYEQYF,NA,TRBJ2-7,TRBV7-2,NA
TGTGCCAGCTCACTGGCACAGGGGAGTAATCAGCCCCAGCATTTT,CASSLAQGSNQPQHF,NA,TRBJ1-5,TRBV18,TRBD1
TGTGCCAGCAGTTGGATCAGAAATGAAAAACTGTTTTTT,CASSWIRNEKLFF,NA,TRBJ1-4,TRBV27,NA
TGTGCCAGCAGCGTAGTAGGGGGAGGGGGCGGTTATTCTGGGCGTTATGGCTACACCTTC,CASSVVGGGGGYSGRYGYTF,NA,TRBJ1-2,TRBV9,TRBD1
TGTGCCAGCAGTGAATCATGGAGCAATCAGCCCCAGCATTTT,CASSESWSNQPQHF,NA,TRBJ1-5,TRBV6-1,NA
TGTGCCAGCACTGGTCTATTAACAGTCACCCGGAGGGTGACCCAGTACTTC,CASTGLLTVTRRVTQYF,NA,TRBJ2-5,TRBV2,NA
TGTGCCAGCATGAGGAGCACTGAAGCTTTCTTT,CASMRSTEAFF,NA,TRBJ1-1,TRBV6-5,NA
TGTGCCAGTAAGAGGCAGGGTAACACCGGGGAGCTGTTTTTT,CASKRQGNTGELFF,NA,TRBJ2-2,TRBV19,NA
TGTGCCAGCAGCCCGGACAGGGGGCAAGAAGAGACCCAGTACTTC,CASSPDRGQEETQYF,NA,TRBJ2-5,TRBV6-6,TRBD1
TGTGCCAGCTCACCCCCCCTGTACCGGGACAGGGACCCCTTTAGCACAGATACGCAGTATTTT,CASSPPLYRDRDPFSTDTQYF,NA,TRBJ2-3,TRBV18,TRBD1
TGTGCCAGCAGCTTCCCGGGCCGCGGGTCCTACGAGCAGTACTTC,CASSFPGRGSYEQYF,NA,TRBJ2-7,TRBV7-9,NA
TGTGCCAGCAGCTTCATTAGCACAGGGTACGAGCAGTACTTC,CASSFISTGYEQYF,once,TRBJ2-7,TRBV5-6,NA
TGTGCCAGCAGTTCCAGCTTTAATGAAAAACTGTTTTTT,CASSSSFNEKLFF,NA,TRBJ1-4,TRBV6-6,NA
TGCGCCAGCACGTCCCGGGACGACGGAGATAACTATGGCTACACCTTC,CASTSRDDGDNYGYTF,NA,TRBJ1-2,TRBV5-1,NA
TGTGCCAGCAGCTTGCGCGTACTTACTAGCACAGATACGCAGTATTTT,CASSLRVLTSTDTQYF,NA,TRBJ2-3,TRBV13,NA
TGTGCCAGCAGCCCGGGACTATCGTGGAATTCACCCCTCCACTTT,CASSPGLSWNSPLHF,NA,TRBJ1-6,TRBV7-9,NA
TGTGTGGGGATGGGCCGGGACAGAGTCCCAGGGTATGGCTACACCTTC,CVGMGRDRVPGYGYTF,NA,TRBJ1-2,TRBV7-9,TRBD1
TGTGCCAGCAGCTTAGAGTATGGGGGACAGGGGTTCTTC,CASSLEYGGQGFF,NA,TRBJ2-1,TRBV7-9,TRBD1
TGTGCCAGCAGTTCGGGCAGGGGGACCTACGAGCAGTACTTC,CASSSGRGTYEQYF,NA,TRBJ2-7,TRBV27,TRBD1
TGTGCCAGCGGGGTCAGCGTGGGTGGGGCCAACGTCCTGACTTTC,CASGVSVGGANVLTF,NA,TRBJ2-6,TRBV11-2,NA
TGTGCCAGCAGCCAAGTCGCGGGAAGGGCTTACAATGAGCAGTTCTTC,CASSQVAGRAYNEQFF,NA,TRBJ2-1,TRBV4-2,NA
TGTGCCTGGCATCCGGGACAGGGATACGAGCAGTACTTC,CAWHPGQGYEQYF,NA,TRBJ2-7,TRBV30,TRBD1
TGTGCCAGCAGCGCGACCGGGACAGTGAACACTGAAGCTTTCTTT,CASSATGTVNTEAFF,NA,TRBJ1-1,TRBV9,TRBD1
TGTGCTAGTGGTTTGGCCGGTAGCGGGAGGGCCGGAGATACGCAGTATTTT,CASGLAGSGRAGDTQYF,NA,TRBJ2-3,TRBV12-5,TRBD2
TGCGCCAGCAGCCAAGAGAGGGGACAACCCAATCAGCCCCAGCATTTT,CASSQERGQPNQPQHF,NA,TRBJ1-5,TRBV4-1,NA
TGTGCCAGCAGTCCCTATCGAGGCAGGGCGAGGGAGACCCAGTACTTC,CASSPYRGRARETQYF,NA,TRBJ2-5,TRBV2,NA